This T cell receptor (beta chain) was recovered during a study of blood T cell repertoires in COVID-19. V dropped 2 bases and J dropped 8 bases, with 16 bases sitting between them. This CDR3 is built from 15 residues. Germline V gene lookup returns CDR1 LGHNA and CDR2 YNFKEQ. Here immunoSEQ multiplex PCR was the method, and the copy in TCRdb shows in-frame clones only, minus some. The data hold 100,000 to 150,000 clones, with approximately 87% observed a single time. The genes are TRBV4-2 and TRBJ2-1, with a weak D call TRBD1 (7 bases). The specimen sequenced was peripheral blood. The receptor comes from a woman between 55 and 75 years old with acute or convalescent COVID-19. CDR3 DNA sequence: TGTGCCAGCAGCCAACAAACGGACAGGAGGGATGAGCAGTTCTTC. Its protein is CASSQQTDRRDEQFF.